This T cell receptor beta chain comes out of a study of a mutant IDH1 vaccine in newly diagnosed glioma (dated by TCRdb to the early 2020s). Study-level background: Of the roughly 34 treated patients, approximately 62% were male and roughly 40% were female, and a mean age of roughly 41 years was recorded. Before enrollment, most patients had been given radiochemotherapy with temozolomide as standard therapy, while the rest had received either radiotherapy alone or temozolomide alone. Longitudinal TCRB deep sequencing was performed for approximately 24 treated patients wherever samples were available for exploratory analyses. Peripheral blood was collected at six visits: V03 (baseline), V05, V07, V10, V12 and V13. Overall study results and their limits: Pseudoprogression appeared unrelated to alterations in the top peripheral T cell clonotypes detected by TCRB sequencing. Vaccine-induced immune responses across multiple MHC alleles were detected in roughly 94% of patients. Selection of PBMC samples for TCRB deep sequencing was based on availability. The authors noted that analyses of patient blood samples could not be reproduced because of sample limitations.

Taken with the paper, the label for time point translates to: baseline, week 1 (first vaccination visit). The treatment or condition label of this sample denotes: pre-vaccination baseline after standard-of-care therapy. Newly diagnosed WHO grade 3 or 4 IDH1-mutant astrocytomas showing loss of nuclear ATRX were present in the donors. The samples were drawn from NOA16, a multicentre, single-arm, open-label phase I trial in Germany that tested a mutant IDH1 peptide vaccine in humans for the first time. Blood drawn at visit V03 was used as the baseline sample for immunogenicity testing. The DNeasy Blood and Tissue Kit was used to extract genomic DNA from EDTA blood for TCRB sequencing. CDR1 LNHDA and CDR2 SQIVND were looked up in the germline V gene (reference sequence). The CDR3, cysteine through phenylalanine, is 13 amino acids long. CDR3 DNA only is kept here, 39 bases in frame from base 1. Library preparation was by the immunoSEQ multiplex PCR assay. Rearranged TCR beta chain sequences were amplified using the hsTCRB Kit according to the manufacturer's protocol. An Illumina MiSeq was used to sequence the TCRB libraries. In the authors' own workflow: The proprietary platform of the kit vendor was used for demultiplexing, trimming and gene mapping. The source is immuneACCESS, and TCRdb retained only in-frame sequences with V and J called. Part of the clones is not carried over; for the studies checked, unresolved V genes explain less than half of this, and the remainder is unexplained. Clone size and V and J calls were adopted from that table, with D and trimming inferred from the DNA. For this sample the table gives approximately 88,000 clones, of which around three quarters were detected only once. The ten largest clonotypes hold 6% to 8% of the sample.

Comments on this clone: No antigen is known for it. No qualities accompany the bases; no much larger clone lies one base away.

This TCR came from a man in his forties with glioma. Here the sequenced sample was PBMCs, taken from a glioma patient treated with radiotherapy, temozolomide or both. The rearranged segments are TRBV19 and TRBJ1-5; tentative D gene TRBD1, with 5 bases matching. The CDR3 region reads CASGQGSNQPQHF. The DNA sequence is given as TGTGCGTCGGGGCAGGGCTCCAATCAGCCCCAGCATTTT.